This T cell receptor beta chain was obtained from a study of identical twins. Each CDR3 protein gets one entry after TCRdb re-called the 5' RACE reads with MiXCR. The sample contains some 440,000 distinct CDR3 sequences, 20% to 25% of which appear only once. Per germline, CDR1 KGHDR and CDR2 SFDVKD. The CDR3 totals 17 residues. Trimming stripped 4 bases from V and 4 bases from J, with 18 bases between. Study-level results: Invariant cells of the MAIT and iNKT types might have partly distorted the zero-insertion analyses. Sequences that were beta out-of-frame showed weaker excess twin sharing.

About this clonotype itself: The antigen is undetermined.

This sample was also put to use in a study of T cells expressing NK-cell markers. That source reports: Most of the eight sequenced donors tested HCMV-seropositive; one tested seronegative.

This chain joins TRBV24-1 and TRBJ2-2, with no clear D. The sequencing input was CD4+ T cells sorted from blood. The TCR originated in a woman aged 18-30 years in good health. The CDR3 sequence: CATSEATPSAATGELFF. The CDR3 DNA reads as TGTGCCACCAGTGAAGCGACTCCCTCGGCGGCCACCGGGGAGCTGTTTTTT.